This T cell receptor beta chain is drawn from a study of shared clonotypes between healthy human individuals (dated by TCRdb to 2019 to 2021). For the study in its entirety: The cohort included three men and a couple of women between 18 and 49 years of age. For each donor, three plates each were used for CD4 naive and CD4 memory, two plates were used for CD8 naive, and one plate was used for CD8 memory. To estimate repertoire size and how much clonotype sharing occurs between individuals, the study deeply sequenced the blood TCR repertoires of roughly 5 healthy adults. Libraries were prepared and TCR repertoires were sequenced by different laboratories using diverse techniques, in order to increase sequencing depth and limit assay-specific biases. Between about 0.94 and 8.9 billion PBMCs per donor were obtained by leukapheresis.

The donors were healthy, HIV-negative adults with no recently reported acute infections or vaccinations. Every donor was a Caucasian adult living in Nashville, Tennessee, USA. CD4+ T cells were enriched by magnetic negative selection; naive cells were then positively selected on CD45RA, and the negative fraction formed the memory subset. After blood collection by leukapheresis, PBMCs were isolated using Ficoll-Histopaque density gradient centrifugation and then cryopreserved in the vapor phase of liquid nitrogen. Analytical flow cytometry was used to check the purity and quantity of every magnetically sorted T cell population. Genomic DNA was isolated from each sorted fraction and quantified by UV absorbance on a Nanodrop 2000c. Concerning this clone itself: Its antigen remains unidentified. One base away there is no much larger clone; base qualities are not given. Other DNA sequences in this sample translate to the same CDR3.

Reading from cysteine to phenylalanine, the CDR3 counts 13 amino acids. Only the CDR3 DNA is retained, 39 bases long and in frame from the first base. CDR1 and CDR2 are read off the germline V gene as KGHSH and LQKENI. Trimming removed 3 bases from V and 1 base from J, leaving 6 bases between the germline ends. Using the deep immunoSEQ assay, TCR CDR3 regions were amplified from genomic DNA by multiplex PCR. Genomic DNA extracted from each cell subset was distributed evenly over all wells of several immunoSEQ 96-well plates, and each plate served as one replicate. For sorted subsets, each replicate PCR was loaded with about 0.2 ug genomic DNA, equivalent to some 31,000 T cell genomes. Purified libraries were quantified with a Qubit 3.0 fluorometer, sized on a Bioanalyzer 2100, and re-quantified with the KAPA Library Quantification kit. A separate single-read 150-cycle Illumina NextSeq 550 flow cell was used to sequence each immunoSEQ 96-well plate. The study's processing was this. Because only junctional sequences without quality scores were contained in the immunoSEQ output, filtering matching that applied to full-length reads could not be performed. Sequences were annotated with PyIR, a Python wrapper for IgBLAST v1.9, using IMGT germline references to assign V/J genes and CDR3. Reads were removed for weak V/J assignments (E-value above 1e-6), missing CDR3, stop codons, out-of-frame junctions, or ambiguous translated residues. V3J clonotypes were defined as sequences sharing the same inferred V gene, J gene, and CDR3 amino acid sequence. Percentage overlap between repertoires was computed as shared unique clonotypes divided by the size of the smaller repertoire. RTK rarefaction, the Chao1 estimator, and Recon v2.1 estimates of unobserved clonotypes were used to assess repertoire richness. Generation probabilities were computed with OLGA for all TCRbeta clonotypes obtained by the gDNA method from a few donors. Entries here come from immuneACCESS through TCRdb and include only in-frame sequences with V and J called. Some clones fail to appear in such tables; in the studies checked, an unresolved V gene covers under half of the shortfall, and the cause of the remainder is unknown. V and J calls and clone size are given by that table; D and trimming were obtained from the DNA. Present in this sample are 2 million to 2.5 million clones, roughly 92% of which were seen just once. Roughly 0.34% of the sample is held by the ten biggest clonotypes.

Findings and caveats that apply to the study as a whole: Compared with non-shared clonotypes, the clonotypes found in all four sorted-subset donors had higher generation probabilities. The small number of donors limited the genetic and exposure-history diversity represented. Sampling was restricted to blood, and TCR repertoires in tissues likely differ from the TCR repertoires found in blood. About 5% of naive CD4, approximately 3.7% of naive CD8, 2.3% of memory CD4, and 0.4% of memory CD8 clonotypes were shared across several donors. Incomplete sequencing was indicated by rarefaction of sorted-subset datasets, despite the large sequencing depth. Larger estimated clonotype richness was generally found for naive subsets than for memory subsets. Pairwise subsampling led to the expectation that sequencing depth would affect the degree of clonotype sharing among donors.

Recombination joined TRBV18 with TRBJ1-1; no D gene is confidently identified. The TCR originated in a man younger than 35 in good health. Some clones in this sample may be carry-over from other donors' samples. Sample: naive CD4+ T cells from PBMCs. In the paper's terms, the cell subset or site label means: CD45RA+ positively selected. The CDR3 reads as follows: CASSPGQNTEAFF. The nucleotides are TGTGCCAGCTCACCTGGGCAGAACACTGAAGCTTTCTTT.